This entry is about one T cell receptor beta chain. Its specific antigen is unknown. Base qualities are not recorded, but no much larger clone differs from it by a single base. The data belong to a study of T cell responses to AZD1222 COVID-19 vaccine (dated by TCRdb to the early 2020s). About the study as a whole: AZD1222 recipients given second doses at about 4 weeks or at about 12 weeks were pooled, since spike-specific TCR depth and breadth were not found to differ between the two schedules. TCR sequencing covered roughly 230 trial participants: some 210 given two doses of AZD1222 and about 26 given two doses of MenACWY control vaccine. Trial participants were enrolled by age into subgroups of 18-55, 56-69 and 70-plus years, and about 150, 27 and 61 TCR-sequenced participants, respectively, were included in these subgroups. What the work shows at the level of the full study, not this receptor alone: Reportedly, almost half of the unique spike-specific TCRs recognized epitopes lying outside the regions that are mutated in the B.1.351 and B.1.1.7 variants. The 56-69-year group was small, and its depth increase did not reach significance, likely because of low power. Conclusions about previously exposed vaccinees are limited because only six or seven AZD1222 recipients were SARS-CoV-2 seropositive at baseline. CD4 TCRs associated with the vaccine covered the entire spike protein, and the dominant responses were in regions 160-218 and 743-854. Because no samples from the day 14 peak response were available, repertoires could be characterized only after the peak T cell response. Participants were mostly white British and included more females than males, and it was suggested by the authors that clonal diversity may have been underestimated. After two AZD1222 doses, spike-specific TCR breadth and depth were significantly higher than at day 0 and than in MenACWY recipients.

The CDR3 regions of human TCRbeta chains were subjected to immunosequencing. From the authors' description of their analysis: Repertoire TCRs were checked for matches against a reference library of SARS-CoV-2-specific TCRs that had been generated using the MIRA antigen-specificity platform. Breadth was defined as the fraction of unique TCRs that were SARS-CoV-2-associated, and depth was defined as the fraction of total T cells that were SARS-CoV-2-associated. Using the MIRA data, each spike-specific TCR was assigned both to the spike region to which the TCR was reactive and to a CD4 or CD8 class. Log10-transformed breadth and depth values were compared by one-way ANOVA with Sidak's multiple comparisons tests. TCRdb stores this immuneACCESS table with in-frame sequences only. Part of the clones is absent; in the studies checked, under half of the shortfall reflects unresolved V genes, and no reason is known for the rest. V and J calls and clone size are as listed in that table; D and trimming were resolved from the DNA. The sample includes about 110,000 clones, with about 81% observed a single time. In total, the top ten clones hold about 4.5% of the sample.

In light of the paper, this sample's time point label describes: baseline before first vaccination. The vaccinee samples were drawn from two UK trials, COV001 and COV002, one of which was a single-blind randomized controlled phase 2/3 trial testing AZD1222 (ChAdOx1 nCoV-19) in healthy adults. Trial participant PBMC samples were collected at day 0 and day 28 after the second dose for TCRbeta chain sequencing. The CDR3 holds 15 amino acids from the cysteine to the phenylalanine. Of the read, only the CDR3 DNA is kept; its 45 bases are in frame from base 1. CDR1 and CDR2 are read off the germline V gene as ENHRY and SYGVKD. V loses 5 bases of germline sequence and J loses 5 bases, and the interval between the two ends is 13 bases.

The sequenced sample was peripheral blood, obtained on day 0 of AZD1222 vaccination. This sequence originates from an adult in good health. The sequence joins TRBV10-3 to TRBJ1-6; the D gene remains uncertain. The nucleotide sequence is given as TGTGCCATCAGTCGAAAGTTGGCGGATAATTCACCCCTCCACTTT. This codes for CAISRKLADNSPLHF.